Shown below are 19 T cell receptor beta chains from a single sample sequenced in a study of blood T cells in healthy people across ages (dated by TCRdb to the mid-2010s). Receptor libraries were prepared by 5' RACE. Sequencing used an Illumina HiSeq 2500. A second 7 to 11 cycle PCR used a sample-barcoded 5' primer and a J-beta primer mix. Starting from the raw public reads, TCRdb applied fastp trimming at Q25, assembled clones with MiXCR and retained in-frame beta chains. When rows share a CDR3 protein, they turn into one entry using the most common DNA and genes. This sample lists hundreds of thousands of distinct CDR3 sequences; 48% were detected once. 13% of the sample is in the top ten clones. Sequencing input: blood. These receptors all stem from a man younger than 40 in good health.

This clonotype occurred a few times. The V call is TRBV7-8, the J call TRBJ1-5; D gene unclear. The V gene lost 1 base and the J gene lost 4 bases, with 14 bases spanning the gap. The germline V gene has CDR1 SGHVS and CDR2 FQNEAQ. The CDR3 consists of 16 residues. The CDR3 protein is CASSLGSPRLNQPQHF. The CDR3 DNA sequence: TGTGCCAGCAGCTTAGGCAGCCCTCGCTTGAATCAGCCCCAGCATTTT.

The sample holds many counts of this clonotype. CDR3 bases: TGTGCCAGCAGTTTGGTTCTAGCGGGGGGGTACGAGCAGTACTTC. Residues: CASSLVLAGGYEQYF. The chain uses TRBV28 and TRBJ2-7; the match to TRBD2 covers 12 bases. V was pared by 3 bases and J by 4 bases, with 4 bases of the junction left unmatched. Germline CDR1 and CDR2: MDHEN and SYDVKM. The CDR3 runs to 15 residues.

This sequence joins TRBV29-1 and TRBJ2-3; 11 positions agree with TRBD2. Germline V gene lookup returns CDR1 SQVTM and CDR2 ANQGSEA. The CDR3 has 14 residues. Trimming cost V 6 bases and J 5 bases; bases outside gene matches: 7. The CDR3 nucleotides read TGCAGCGTGGCCAGGACTAGCGGGTTAGATACGCAGTATTTT. This gives the protein CSVARTSGLDTQYF.

This clonotype has a single count. The CDR3 DNA is TGTGCCAGCAGCCAGGGACAGCGGGTGTCACCCCTCCACTTT. This encodes CASSQGQRVSPLHF. The chain joins TRBV3-1 to TRBJ1-6; 7 bases map to TRBD1. Trimming removed 3 bases from V and 10 bases from J; junction bases left unmatched: 6. Germline CDR1 is LGHDT and CDR2 is YNNKEL (reference sequence). The CDR3 has 14 residues.

This rearrangement joins TRBV20-1 to TRBJ1-2, with D perhaps matching TRBD1 (6 bases). This CDR3 is 13 amino acids long. Germline assignment: CDR1 DFQATT and CDR2 SNEGSKA (reference sequence). The chain's CDR3 is CSDWDIANYGYTF. As DNA, the CDR3 is TGCAGCGATTGGGACATAGCTAACTATGGCTACACCTTC.

This sequence joins TRBV6-5 and TRBJ2-5, with D perhaps matching TRBD1 or TRBD2 (5 bases each). CDR3 length: 14 residues. Germline assignment: CDR1 MNHEY and CDR2 SVGAGI. Between the trimmed V and J ends, which lost 2 bases and 4 bases, there was a span of 11 bases. In DNA form, the CDR3 reads TGTGCCAGCAGTTACGTTCCCGGGGCAGAGACCCAGTACTTC. This encodes CASSYVPGAETQYF.

V gene TRBV30 combines with J gene TRBJ2-3; TRBD2 aligns across 10 bases. V shed 0 bases, J shed 6 bases, and the junction held 12 bases outside the gene matches. Germline CDR1 and CDR2: GTSNPN and SVGIG (reference sequence). The CDR3 runs to 17 residues. This chain's CDR3 is CAWSVKYGLAGVDTQYF. The CDR3 DNA reads TGTGCCTGGAGTGTAAAATACGGTCTAGCGGGGGTTGATACGCAGTATTTT. The full variable domain, with the rest looked up from reference TRBV30 and TRBJ2-3, is SQTIHQWPATLVQPVGSPLSLECTVEGTSNPNLYWYRQAAGRGLQLLFYSVGIGQISSEVPQNLSASRPQDRQFILSSKKLLLSDSGFYLCAWSVKYGLAGVDTQYFGPGTRLTVL.

Remarks on this clonotype: Possible read error: a much larger clone is one base away. The chain is built from TRBV7-2 and TRBJ2-7; D is possibly TRBD1 (5 bases). The assigned J gene may be wrong: the sequence end matches TRBJ2-5 better. This CDR3 region has 14 residues. Germline-derived CDR1 and CDR2 are SGHTA and FQGNSA. For the CDR3, the DNA is TGTGCCGGCAGCTTAGGGGTTATTGACGGGACCCAGTACTTC. Translation gives CAGSLGVIDGTQYF.

This clonotype showed up just a few times. The V call is TRBV5-1, the J call TRBJ2-3, with 8 positions matching TRBD2. V was pared by 4 bases and J by 2 bases, with 9 bases of the junction left unmatched. CDR1 SGHRS and CDR2 YFSETQ come from the germline V gene. The CDR3 is 16 amino acids. CDR3 region: CASSSSGDPSTDTQYF. The CDR3 DNA follows: TGCGCCAGCAGCAGTAGCGGGGATCCATCCACAGATACGCAGTATTTT.

This clonotype was counted between two and nine times. The chain joins TRBV28 to TRBJ1-2; tentatively, D is TRBD1 (6 bases). CDR1 and CDR2 (germline): MDHEN, SYDVKM. This CDR3 is built from 15 residues. V was clipped by 6 bases and J by 7 bases, with 21 bases between them. The CDR3 DNA is TGTGCCAGCAGACGAACGGGACAACTTCAAGGTGGCTACACCTTC. Translated, it gives CASRRTGQLQGGYTF.

This clonotype was found a few times. V gene TRBV27 combines with J gene TRBJ1-1; the D gene is possibly TRBD1 (5 bases). Trimming pared 6 bases from V and 4 bases from J, leaving 12 bases between. The germline gives CDR1 MNHEY, CDR2 SMNVEV (reference sequence). This CDR3 spans 13 amino acids. The CDR3 DNA is TGTGCCAGCAGCTTCAGGGAGGGCACTGAAGCTTTCTTT. It specifies CASSFREGTEAFF.

This clonotype was observed a handful of times. V usage is TRBV9 and J usage is TRBJ2-7, with D possibly being TRBD2 (6 bases). Germline CDR1 SGDLS, CDR2 YYNGEE. Trimming stripped 4 bases from V and 6 bases from J, with 23 bases between. The CDR3 totals 16 residues. The CDR3 coding sequence is TGTGCCAGCAGCCAGAATACCGGGACTCCGGGAATCGAGCAGTACTTC. This translates into CASSQNTGTPGIEQYF.

The chain uses TRBV7-2 and TRBJ1-1; D is unclear. The CDR3 sequence is 14 residues long. V lost 5 bases and J lost 0, with 10 bases in between. The germline V gene has CDR1 SGHTA and CDR2 FQGNSA. The CDR3 reads CASSPEFLNTEAFF. The CDR3 DNA sequence: TGTGCCAGCAGCCCCGAATTTTTGAACACTGAAGCTTTCTTT. Full variable domain (remainder filled in from reference TRBV7-2 and TRBJ1-1): GAGVSQSPSNKVTEKGKDVELRCDPISGHTALYWYRQSLGQGLEFLIYFQGNSAPDKSGLPSDRFSAERTGGSVSTLTIQRTQQEDSAVYLCASSPEFLNTEAFFGQGTRLTVV.

This clonotype appeared once. The V call is TRBV2, the J call TRBJ2-1, with 12 bases fitting TRBD2. Germline values: CDR1 SNHLY, CDR2 FYNNEI. CDR3 size: 15 residues. The V segment lost 6 bases and the J segment 6 bases; nucleotides outside the gene matches: 6. The CDR3 nucleotides are TGTGCCAGCAGGGTCGGACTAGCGGGGAGCAATGAGCAGTTCTTC. Translation: CASRVGLAGSNEQFF.

V and J are TRBV4-2 and TRBJ1-1, with D perhaps matching TRBD1 (5 bases). CDR1 is LGHNA, CDR2 YNFKEQ, per germline. The germline V and J ends were trimmed by 0 bases and 7 bases, with 15 bases remaining between them. This CDR3 comprises 15 residues. CDR3 nucleotides: TGTGCCAGCAGCCAAGACCTGCTGAAGACAGTTGAAGCTTTCTTT. Protein product: CASSQDLLKTVEAFF.

This chain uses TRBV29-1 with TRBJ1-1, with 9 nucleotides matching TRBD1. V lost 4 bases and J lost 6; bases outside the gene matches: 9. This CDR3 has 14 residues. Per the germline V gene, CDR1 is SQVTM and CDR2 is ANQGSEA. CDR3: CSVVPTGGNPEAFF. The CDR3 nucleotides are TGCAGCGTTGTTCCGACAGGGGGAAATCCTGAAGCTTTCTTT. The complete variable domain, with remaining parts taken from reference TRBV29-1 and TRBJ1-1, reads SAVISQKPSRDICQRGTSLTIQCQVDSQVTMMFWYRQQPGQSLTLIATANQGSEATYESGFVIDKFPISRPNLTFSTLTVSNMSPEDSSIYLCSVVPTGGNPEAFFGQGTRLTVV.

The V call is TRBV7-2, the J call TRBJ2-3; the D gene is possibly TRBD2 (5 bases). The CDR3 loop spans 14 amino acids. Germline V gene lookup returns CDR1 SGHTA and CDR2 FQGNSA. The V and J ends lost 5 bases and 0 bases respectively, with 9 bases between them. CDR3 protein: CASSELVSTDTQYF. The CDR3 coding sequence is TGTGCCAGCAGCGAACTAGTAAGCACAGATACGCAGTATTTT.

There are a few counts of this clonotype. The chain uses TRBV9 and TRBJ1-2; a weak D match, TRBD1 (5 bases). V was trimmed by 0 bases and J by 6 bases, leaving 15 bases between them. CDR3 length: 15 residues. Germline lookup yields CDR1 SGDLS and CDR2 YYNGEE. The CDR3: CASSVDEGRRNGYTF. The CDR3 DNA is TGTGCCAGCAGCGTAGATGAGGGGCGAAGAAATGGCTACACCTTC.

In its sample, this clonotype was seen a few times. It may be a read error: a sequence one base away is much more abundant. The rearrangement joins TRBV7-2 to TRBJ2-7, with 13 bases identical to TRBD2. The CDR3 has 16 residues. V lost 4 bases and J lost 7; bases outside the gene matches: 10. In germline, CDR1 is SGHTA, CDR2 FQGNSA. The CDR3 reads CASSSTSGGLGYEQYF. CDR3 DNA: TGTGCCAGCAGCTCGACTAGCGGGGGGCTGGGGTATGAGCAGTACTTC.